This T cell receptor beta chain was retrieved from a study of early T cells in non-severe SARS-CoV-2 infection. About the research overall: Chains were not paired, and sequencing was done on bulk RNA from unsorted whole blood.

In the library, individual cDNA molecules carried attached unique molecular identifiers. TCRdb independently ran MiXCR on the 5' RACE reads; one entry per CDR3 protein. In the table there are about 60,000 distinct CDR3 sequences, 8% to 9% of which are singletons. The sample holds a few counts of this clonotype. Its antigen is still unknown. Germline CDR1 reads SGHDN; CDR2 reads FVKESK. This CDR3 comprises 15 residues. V was clipped by 3 bases and J by 7 bases; unmatched bases: 9. Whole-study findings and limits: The VDJdb matching leaned toward anti-spike CD8 responses and overlooked private and CD4 specificities.

The TCR sequence derives from an adult who was a healthcare worker with PCR-confirmed SARS-CoV-2 infection or an uninfected control (not recorded which). The chain uses TRBV14 and TRBJ2-1, with 7 nucleotides matching TRBD2. Sequencing used whole blood. The CDR3 DNA sequence: TGTGCCAGCAGCCAGTCAGCGGGGACGGGGAATGAGCAGTTCTTC. This codes for CASSQSAGTGNEQFF.